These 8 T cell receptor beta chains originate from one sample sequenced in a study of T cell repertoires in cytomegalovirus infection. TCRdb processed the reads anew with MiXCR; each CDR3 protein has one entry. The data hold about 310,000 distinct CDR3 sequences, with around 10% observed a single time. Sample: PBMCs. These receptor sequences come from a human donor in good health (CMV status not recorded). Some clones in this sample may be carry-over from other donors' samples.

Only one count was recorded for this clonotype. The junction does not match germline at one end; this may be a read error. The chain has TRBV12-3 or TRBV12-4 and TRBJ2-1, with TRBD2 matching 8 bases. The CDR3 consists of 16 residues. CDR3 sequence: CASSLVTGGGYDEQFF. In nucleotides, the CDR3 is TGTGCCAGCAGTTTAGTAACGGGGGGGGGCTACGATGAGCAGTTCTTC.

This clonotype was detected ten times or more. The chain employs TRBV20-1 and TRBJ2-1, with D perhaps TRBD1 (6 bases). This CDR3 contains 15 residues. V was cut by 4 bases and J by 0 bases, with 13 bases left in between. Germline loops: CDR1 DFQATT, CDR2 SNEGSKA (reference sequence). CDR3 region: CSATEDSLSYNEQFF. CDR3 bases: TGCAGTGCTACAGAGGACAGCCTCTCCTACAATGAGCAGTTCTTC.

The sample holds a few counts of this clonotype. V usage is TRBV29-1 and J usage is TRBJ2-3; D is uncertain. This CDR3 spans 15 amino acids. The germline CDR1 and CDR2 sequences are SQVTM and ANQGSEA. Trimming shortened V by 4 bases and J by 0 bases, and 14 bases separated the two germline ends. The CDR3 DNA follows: TGCAGCGTTGTGAACCCCTCCTCTAGCACAGATACGCAGTATTTT. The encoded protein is CSVVNPSSSTDTQYF.

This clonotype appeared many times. The CDR3 coding sequence is TGTGCCAGCAGCCAGTCAGGGGGGTTCCGCTCCTTTGGCTACACCTTC. This translates into CASSQSGGFRSFGYTF. The chain joins TRBV12-3 or TRBV12-4 to TRBJ1-2, with TRBD1 identical over 7 bases. The CDR3 is made up of 16 amino acids. V shed 6 bases and J 7 bases; nucleotides not matched to a gene: 17.

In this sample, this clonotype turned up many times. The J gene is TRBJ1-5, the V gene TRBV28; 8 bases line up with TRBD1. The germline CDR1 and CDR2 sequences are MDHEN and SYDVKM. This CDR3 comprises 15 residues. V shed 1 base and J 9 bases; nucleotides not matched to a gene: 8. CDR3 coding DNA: TGTGCCAGCAGTTTATCATCCACAGGGGGAGGGCCCCAGCATTTT. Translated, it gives CASSLSSTGGGPQHF.

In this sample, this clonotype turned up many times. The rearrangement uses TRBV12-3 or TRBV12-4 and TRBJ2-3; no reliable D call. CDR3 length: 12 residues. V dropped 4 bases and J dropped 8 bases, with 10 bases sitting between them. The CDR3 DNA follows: TGTGCCAGCAGTTCCCGCATAGGTACGCAGTATTTT. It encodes CASSSRIGTQYF.

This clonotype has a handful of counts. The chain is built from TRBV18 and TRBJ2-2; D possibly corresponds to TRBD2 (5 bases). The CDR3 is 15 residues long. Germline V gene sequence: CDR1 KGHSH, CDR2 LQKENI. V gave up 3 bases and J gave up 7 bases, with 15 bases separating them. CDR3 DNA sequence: TGTGCCAGCTCACCCTCGCCGCGCGGGCACGGGGAGCTGTTTTTT. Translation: CASSPSPRGHGELFF.

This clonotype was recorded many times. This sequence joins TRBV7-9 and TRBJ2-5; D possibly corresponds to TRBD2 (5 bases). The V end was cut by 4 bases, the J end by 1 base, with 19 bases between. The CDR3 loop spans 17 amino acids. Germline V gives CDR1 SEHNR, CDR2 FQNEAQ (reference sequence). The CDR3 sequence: CASSSEAGLRPQETQYF. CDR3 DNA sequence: TGTGCCAGCAGCTCCGAGGCGGGTCTACGGCCCCAAGAGACCCAGTACTTC.